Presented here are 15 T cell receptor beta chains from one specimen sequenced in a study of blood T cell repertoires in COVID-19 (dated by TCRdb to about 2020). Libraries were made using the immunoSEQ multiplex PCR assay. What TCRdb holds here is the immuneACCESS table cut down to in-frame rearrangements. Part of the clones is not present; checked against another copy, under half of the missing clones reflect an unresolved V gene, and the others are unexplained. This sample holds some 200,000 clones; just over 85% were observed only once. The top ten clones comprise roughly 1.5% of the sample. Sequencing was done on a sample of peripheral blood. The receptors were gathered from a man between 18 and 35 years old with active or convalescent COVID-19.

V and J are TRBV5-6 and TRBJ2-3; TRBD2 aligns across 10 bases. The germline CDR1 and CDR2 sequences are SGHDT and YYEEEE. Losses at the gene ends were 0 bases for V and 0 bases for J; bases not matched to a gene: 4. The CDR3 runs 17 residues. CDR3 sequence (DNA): TGTGCCAGCAGCTTGGCCGGACTAGCGGAAAGCACAGATACGCAGTATTTT. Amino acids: CASSLAGLAESTDTQYF.

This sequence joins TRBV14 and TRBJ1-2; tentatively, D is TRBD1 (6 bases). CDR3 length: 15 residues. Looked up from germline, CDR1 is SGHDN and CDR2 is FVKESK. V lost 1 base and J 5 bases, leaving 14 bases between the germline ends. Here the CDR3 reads CASSQVPGGAYGYTF. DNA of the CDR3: TGTGCCAGCAGCCAAGTCCCTGGGGGGGCTTATGGCTACACCTTC.

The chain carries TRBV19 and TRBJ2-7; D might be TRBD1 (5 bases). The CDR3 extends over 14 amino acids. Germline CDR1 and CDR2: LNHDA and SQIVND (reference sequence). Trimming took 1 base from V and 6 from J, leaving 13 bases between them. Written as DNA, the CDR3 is TGTGCCAGTAGTATAGCTACAGGATGGGGCGAGCAGTACTTC. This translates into CASSIATGWGEQYF.

CDR3 coding DNA: TGTGCCAGCAGAACAGGGCGGTATGGCTACACCTTC. As protein: CASRTGRYGYTF. This chain connects TRBV12-3 or TRBV12-4 to TRBJ1-2; D perhaps matches TRBD1 (6 bases). CDR3 length: 12 residues. The germline V and J ends were trimmed by 6 bases and 5 bases, with 10 bases remaining between them.

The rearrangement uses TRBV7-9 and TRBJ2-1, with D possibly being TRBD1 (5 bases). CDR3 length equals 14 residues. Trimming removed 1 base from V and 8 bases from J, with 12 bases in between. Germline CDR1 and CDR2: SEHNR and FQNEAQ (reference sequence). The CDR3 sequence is CASSLVGGADEQFF. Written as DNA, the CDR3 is TGTGCCAGCAGCTTAGTAGGTGGGGCCGATGAGCAGTTCTTC.

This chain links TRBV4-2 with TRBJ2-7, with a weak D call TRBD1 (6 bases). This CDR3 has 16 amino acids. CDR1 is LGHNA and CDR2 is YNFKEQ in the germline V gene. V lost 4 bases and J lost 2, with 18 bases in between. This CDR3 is CASSLQGQGGTYEQYF. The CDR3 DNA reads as TGTGCCAGCAGCCTCCAGGGTCAAGGGGGTACCTACGAGCAGTACTTC.

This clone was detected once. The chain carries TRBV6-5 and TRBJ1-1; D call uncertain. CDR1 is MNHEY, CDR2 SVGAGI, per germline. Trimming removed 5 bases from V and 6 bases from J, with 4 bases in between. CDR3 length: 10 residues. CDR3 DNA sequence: TGTGCCAGCAGTCCATCTGAAGCTTTCTTT. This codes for CASSPSEAFF.

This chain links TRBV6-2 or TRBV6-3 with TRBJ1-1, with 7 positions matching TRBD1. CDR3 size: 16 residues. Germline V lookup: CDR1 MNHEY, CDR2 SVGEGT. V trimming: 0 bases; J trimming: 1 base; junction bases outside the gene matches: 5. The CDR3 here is CASSYSLGTANTEAFF. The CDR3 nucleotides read TGTGCCAGCAGTTACTCCCTAGGGACAGCGAACACTGAAGCTTTCTTT.

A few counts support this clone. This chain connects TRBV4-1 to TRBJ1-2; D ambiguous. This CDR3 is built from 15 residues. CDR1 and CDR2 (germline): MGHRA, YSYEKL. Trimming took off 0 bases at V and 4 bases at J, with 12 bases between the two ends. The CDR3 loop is CASSQDRQVIYGYTF. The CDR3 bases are TGCGCCAGCAGCCAAGATCGACAAGTAATCTATGGCTACACCTTC.

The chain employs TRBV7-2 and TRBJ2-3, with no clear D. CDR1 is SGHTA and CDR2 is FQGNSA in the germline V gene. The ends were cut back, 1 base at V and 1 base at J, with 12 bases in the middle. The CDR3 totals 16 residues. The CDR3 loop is CASSLGVRKGTDTQYF. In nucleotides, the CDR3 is TGTGCCAGCAGCTTAGGTGTCAGGAAAGGCACAGATACGCAGTATTTT.

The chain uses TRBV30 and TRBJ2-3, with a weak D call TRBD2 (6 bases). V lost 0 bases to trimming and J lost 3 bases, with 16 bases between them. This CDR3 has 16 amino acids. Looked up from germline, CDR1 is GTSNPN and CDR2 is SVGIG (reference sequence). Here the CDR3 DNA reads TGTGCCTGGAGTGTTAGCGGAGGCTCTTGGACAGATACGCAGTATTTT. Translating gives CAWSVSGGSWTDTQYF.

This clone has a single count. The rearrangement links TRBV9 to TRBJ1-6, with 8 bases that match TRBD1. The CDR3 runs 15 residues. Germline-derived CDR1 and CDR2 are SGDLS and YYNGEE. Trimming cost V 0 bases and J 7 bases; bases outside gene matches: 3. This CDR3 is CASSVAPGGNSPLHF. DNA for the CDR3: TGTGCCAGCAGCGTAGCTCCAGGGGGCAATTCACCCCTCCACTTT.

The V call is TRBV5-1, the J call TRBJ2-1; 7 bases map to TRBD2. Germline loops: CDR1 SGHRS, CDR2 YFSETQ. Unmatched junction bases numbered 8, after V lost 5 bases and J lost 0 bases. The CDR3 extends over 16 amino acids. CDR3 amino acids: CASRRASGSSYNEQFF. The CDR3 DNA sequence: TGCGCCAGCAGACGGGCTAGCGGAAGCTCCTACAATGAGCAGTTCTTC.

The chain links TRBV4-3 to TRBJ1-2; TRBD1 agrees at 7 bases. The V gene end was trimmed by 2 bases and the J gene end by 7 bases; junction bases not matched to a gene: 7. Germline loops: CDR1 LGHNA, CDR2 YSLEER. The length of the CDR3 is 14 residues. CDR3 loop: CASSQLTGSRGYTF. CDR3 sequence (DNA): TGCGCCAGCAGCCAACTGACAGGGTCGCGTGGCTACACCTTC.

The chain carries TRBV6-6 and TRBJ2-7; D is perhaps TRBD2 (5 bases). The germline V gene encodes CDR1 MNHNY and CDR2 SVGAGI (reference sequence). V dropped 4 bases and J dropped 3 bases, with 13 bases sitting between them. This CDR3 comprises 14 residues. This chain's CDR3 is CASSSGVLNYEQYF. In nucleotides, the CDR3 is TGTGCCAGCAGTTCCGGGGTTTTAAACTACGAGCAGTACTTC.